These 9 T cell receptor beta chains were all obtained from the same sample, sequenced in a study of blood T cells in healthy people across ages. The authors ran a second PCR of roughly 7 to 11 cycles using a sample-barcoded 5' primer and a J-beta primer mix. TCRdb reprocessed the 5' RACE reads with MiXCR, giving one entry per CDR3 protein. The profile shows 500,000 to 600,000 distinct CDR3 sequences, 27% of them singletons. Sequencing used blood. Source of these receptors: a woman aged 70-85 years in good health.

This clonotype was observed a handful of times. The chain has TRBV13 and TRBJ1-6; TRBD1 agrees at 7 bases. Germline V CDR1 and CDR2: PRHDT, FYEKMQ (reference sequence). The CDR3 sequence is 15 residues long. Germline trimming cut 6 bases from V and 9 bases from J; bases unmatched to any gene: 11. CDR3 sequence: CASSRDSHQGSPLHF. The CDR3 DNA sequence: TGTGCCAGCAGTCGGGACAGTCACCAGGGTTCACCCCTCCACTTT.

The chain uses TRBV4-3 and TRBJ2-5; TRBD2 matches at 8 bases. TRBJ2-1 matches the DNA end more closely, so the J call is doubtful. Germline-derived CDR1 and CDR2 are LGHNA and YSLEER. The length of the CDR3 is 16 residues. CDR3 DNA sequence: TGCGCCAGCAGCCAAGATCCAGACAGAAGCGGGGGAAAGCAGTTCTTC. Its protein product is CASSQDPDRSGGKQFF.

On this clonotype: It is likely a read error, because the conserved phenylalanine at the end of the CDR3 is missing. This chain's CDR3 is CASSSGEGAKNIQYL. The CDR3 bases are TGTGCCAGCAGCTCCGGGGAGGGAGCCAAAAACATTCAGTACCTC. This chain uses TRBV5-6 with TRBJ2-4; TRBD2 matches 7 bases. The CDR3 runs to 15 residues. The germline V gene has CDR1 SGHDT and CDR2 YYEEEE. V lost 3 bases, J lost 0 bases, and 3 bases stayed unmatched.

The DNA for the CDR3 is TGTGCCACTAGGCCTAGCGGGCGGAACACCGGGGAGCTGTTTTTT. It translates to CATRPSGRNTGELFF. This chain uses TRBV15 with TRBJ2-2; 8 bases align to TRBD2. CDR3 length: 15 amino acids. The V gene end was trimmed by 9 bases and the J gene end by 1 base; junction bases not matched to a gene: 7. Germline CDR1 LNHNV, CDR2 YYDKDF (reference sequence).

The chain has TRBV20-1 and TRBJ2-3; TRBD1 might be the D (6 bases). The CDR3 sequence is 13 residues long. The germline gives CDR1 DFQATT, CDR2 SNEGSKA (reference sequence). The V end lost 1 base, the J end lost 6 bases, and 11 bases lay between the germline ends. Here the CDR3 reads CSARVGAVDTQYF. CDR3 DNA: TGCAGTGCTAGAGTGGGGGCGGTTGATACGCAGTATTTT.

The V and J genes are TRBV10-3 and TRBJ2-6, with D perhaps TRBD2 (6 bases). This CDR3 is built from 16 residues. V gave up 10 bases and J gave up 0 bases, with 16 bases separating them. The germline CDR1 and CDR2 sequences are ENHRY and SYGVKD. The CDR3 DNA reads as TGTGCCAGACCAGCGGGTGTAGTCTCTGGGGCCAACGTCCTGACTTTC. It specifies CARPAGVVSGANVLTF.

This clonotype came up a few times. The chain recombines TRBV7-8 with TRBJ1-1; D uncertain. V gave up 5 bases and J gave up 5 bases, with 12 bases separating them. The germline gives CDR1 SGHVS, CDR2 FQNEAQ. The CDR3 contains 13 residues. The CDR3 nucleotides are TGTGCCAGCAGCAATGGCGAGCGGACTGAAGCTTTCTTT. Its translation is CASSNGERTEAFF.

The chain carries TRBV20-1 and TRBJ2-5, with a possible D match to TRBD2 (7 bases). V was trimmed by 7 bases and J by 2 bases, leaving 11 bases between them. CDR1 and CDR2 from the germline V gene are DFQATT and SNEGSKA (reference sequence). CDR3 length equals 12 residues. CDR3 DNA sequence: TGCAGTGGCGGGGGCTCACAAGAGACCCAGTACTTC. Translation: CSGGGSQETQYF.

The V and J genes are TRBV7-2 and TRBJ1-2; D uncertain. The CDR3 runs to 13 residues. CDR1 and CDR2 (germline): SGHTA, FQGNSA. Trimming left V 3 bases short and J 4 bases short, with 9 bases between. The CDR3 spells CASSLVLGYGYTF. For the CDR3, the DNA is TGTGCCAGCAGCTTGGTTCTAGGCTATGGCTACACCTTC.